The clone carrying this T cell receptor beta chain was seen repeatedly, ten times or more. Its specificity is unknown. Trimming left V 5 bases short and J 6 bases short, with 25 bases between. The CDR3 length is 17 residues. Germline V lookup: CDR1 SQVTM, CDR2 ANQGSEA. This entry belongs to a study of T-cell reconstitution after alpha-beta-depleted transplantation in children. Study-wide findings and caveats: From newly produced T cells came most of the T-cell counts and diversity one year after transplant. Several hundred graft clones that had expanded were reportedly the source of alpha-beta T cells about two months after transplant.

Preparing the TCRbeta library involved the use of unique molecular identifiers. TCRdb re-derived calls from the PCR reads in MiXCR, one entry per CDR3 protein. The data hold approximately 300,000 distinct CDR3 sequences, with nearly 8% observed a single time. The sample in question was peripheral blood, obtained 360 days after TCRalphabeta/CD19-depleted stem cell transplant. The V and J genes are TRBV29-1 and TRBJ2-2; D ambiguous. The receptor comes from a female patient under 10 years old who had a stem cell transplant for Fanconi anemia, so the T cells may come from the graft donor. The CDR3 region is CSVSGAVGRVKAGELFF. Here the CDR3 DNA reads TGCAGCGTTTCGGGCGCGGTGGGTAGGGTGAAGGCCGGGGAGCTGTTTTTT.